The following is a T cell receptor (beta chain) sequence with its context. The method was immunoSEQ multiplex PCR; TCRdb's version includes in-frame clones alone and lacks a portion of them. The data contain about 110,000 clones, over 75% of them seen just once; the ten biggest clones take up under 25%. This sample is drawn from a study of blood T cell repertoires in COVID-19. Study summary: Researchers got acute and convalescent COVID-19 samples from the United States, Italy and Spain. Sources were T cells, B-cell-depleted T cells, or PBMCs; the material itself was cDNA or gDNA.

The CDR3 consists of 14 residues. The germline V and J ends were trimmed by 4 bases and 7 bases, with 14 bases remaining between them. The germline V gene encodes CDR1 MNHEY and CDR2 SVGAGI. Sequencing was done on a sample of peripheral blood. This TCR was recovered from a man aged 65 to 79 with active or convalescent COVID-19. This sequence joins TRBV6-5 and TRBJ1-5, with D possibly being TRBD1 (5 bases). CDR3 sequence reads: CASSFGGRGQPQHF. In DNA form, the CDR3 reads TGTGCCAGCAGTTTCGGGGGACGCGGGCAGCCCCAGCATTTT.